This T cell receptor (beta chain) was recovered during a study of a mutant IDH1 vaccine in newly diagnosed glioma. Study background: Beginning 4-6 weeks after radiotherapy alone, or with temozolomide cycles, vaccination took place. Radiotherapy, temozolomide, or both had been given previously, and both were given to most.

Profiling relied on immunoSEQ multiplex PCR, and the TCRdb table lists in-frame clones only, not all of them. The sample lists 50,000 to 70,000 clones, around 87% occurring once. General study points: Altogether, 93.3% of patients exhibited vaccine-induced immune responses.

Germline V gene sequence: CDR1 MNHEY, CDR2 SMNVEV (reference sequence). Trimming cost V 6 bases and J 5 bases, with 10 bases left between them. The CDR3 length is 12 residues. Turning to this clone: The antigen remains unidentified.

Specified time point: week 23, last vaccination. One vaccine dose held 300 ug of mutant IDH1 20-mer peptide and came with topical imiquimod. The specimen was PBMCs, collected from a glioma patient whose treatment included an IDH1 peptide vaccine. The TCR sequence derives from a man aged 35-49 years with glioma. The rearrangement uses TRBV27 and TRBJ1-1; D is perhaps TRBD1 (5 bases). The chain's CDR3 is CASSFWGTEAFF. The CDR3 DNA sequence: TGTGCCAGCAGCTTTTGGGGGACTGAAGCTTTCTTT.